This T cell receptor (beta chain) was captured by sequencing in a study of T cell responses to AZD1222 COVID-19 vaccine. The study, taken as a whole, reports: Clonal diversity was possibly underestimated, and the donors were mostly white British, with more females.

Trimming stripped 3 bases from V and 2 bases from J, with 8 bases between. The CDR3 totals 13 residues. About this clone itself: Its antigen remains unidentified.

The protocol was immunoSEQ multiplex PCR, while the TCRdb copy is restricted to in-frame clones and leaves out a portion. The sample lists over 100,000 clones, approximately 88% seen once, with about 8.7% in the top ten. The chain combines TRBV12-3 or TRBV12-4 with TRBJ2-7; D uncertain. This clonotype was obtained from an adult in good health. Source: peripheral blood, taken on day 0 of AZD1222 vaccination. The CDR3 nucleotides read TGTGCCAGCAGTTTTGGCACCACCTACGAGCAGTACTTC. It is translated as CASSFGTTYEQYF.